This TCR beta chain was identified in a study of cytomegalovirus exposure and HLA in healthy donors. This clone was detected once. J gave up 3 bases and V 0 bases, and 3 bases lay outside the gene matches. The CDR3 spans 16 residues. CDR1 is SGHRS, CDR2 YFSETQ, per germline. A multiplex PCR was run with 60 Vbeta primers and 13 Jbeta primers. Using immunoSEQ multiplex PCR, the repertoire was profiled, and TCRdb retains in-frame clones only, with some absent. The repertoire consists of some 140,000 clones, with 80% occurring once and the leading ten covering 1% to 1.5%. The sequenced sample was PBMCs. This clonotype was sampled from a male donor in good health and CMV-seropositive. The chain links TRBV5-1 to TRBJ2-2; 9 nucleotides agree with TRBD1. DNA of the CDR3: TGCGCCAGCAGCTTGGTCGGGACAGGGTACACCGGGGAGCTGTTTTTT. This sequence encodes CASSLVGTGYTGELFF.